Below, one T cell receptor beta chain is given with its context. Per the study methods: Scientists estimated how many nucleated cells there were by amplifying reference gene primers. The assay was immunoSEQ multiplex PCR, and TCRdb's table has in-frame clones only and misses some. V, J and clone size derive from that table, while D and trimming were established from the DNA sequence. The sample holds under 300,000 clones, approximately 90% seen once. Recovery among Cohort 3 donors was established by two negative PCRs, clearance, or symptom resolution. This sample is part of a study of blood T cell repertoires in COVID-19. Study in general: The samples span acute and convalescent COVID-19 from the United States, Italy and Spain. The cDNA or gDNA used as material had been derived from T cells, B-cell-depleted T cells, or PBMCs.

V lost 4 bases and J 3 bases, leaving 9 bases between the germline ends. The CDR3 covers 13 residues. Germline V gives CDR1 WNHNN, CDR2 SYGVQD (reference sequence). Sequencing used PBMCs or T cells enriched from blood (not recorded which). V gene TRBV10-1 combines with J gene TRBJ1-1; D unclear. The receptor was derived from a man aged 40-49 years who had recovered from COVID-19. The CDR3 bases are TGCGCCAGCAGTGCAGGTCGGTACACTGAAGCTTTCTTT. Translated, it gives CASSAGRYTEAFF.